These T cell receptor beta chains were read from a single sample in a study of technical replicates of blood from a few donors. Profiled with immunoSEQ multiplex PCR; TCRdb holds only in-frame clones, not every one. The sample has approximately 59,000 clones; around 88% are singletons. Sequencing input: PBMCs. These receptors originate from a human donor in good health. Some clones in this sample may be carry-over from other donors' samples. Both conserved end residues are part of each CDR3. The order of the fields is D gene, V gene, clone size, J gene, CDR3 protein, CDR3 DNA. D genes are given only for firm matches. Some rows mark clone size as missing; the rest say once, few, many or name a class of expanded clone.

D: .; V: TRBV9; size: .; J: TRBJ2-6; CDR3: CASSPRGSGANVLTF; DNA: TGTGCCAGCAGCCCCCGGGGATCTGGGGCCAACGTCCTGACTTTC
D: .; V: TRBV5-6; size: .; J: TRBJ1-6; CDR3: CASSFFGRENSPLHF; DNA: TGTGCCAGCAGCTTCTTCGGGAGGGAAAATTCACCCCTCCACTTT
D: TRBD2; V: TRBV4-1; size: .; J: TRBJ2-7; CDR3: CASSQENSGSGYEQYF; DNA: TGCGCCAGCAGCCAAGAAAATAGCGGGAGTGGGTACGAGCAGTACTTC
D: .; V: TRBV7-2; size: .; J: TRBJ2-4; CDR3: CASSLVGRVNIQYF; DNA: TGTGCCAGCAGCTTAGTGGGCAGGGTAAACATTCAGTACTTC
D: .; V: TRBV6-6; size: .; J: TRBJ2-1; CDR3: CASSPSGKTYNEQFF; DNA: TGTGCCAGCAGTCCCTCAGGGAAAACCTACAATGAGCAGTTCTTC
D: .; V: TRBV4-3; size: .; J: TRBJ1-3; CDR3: CASSQERGSGNTIYF; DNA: TGCGCCAGCAGCCAAGAACGCGGCTCTGGAAACACCATATATTTT
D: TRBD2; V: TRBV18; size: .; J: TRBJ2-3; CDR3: CASSPVTGGDRDTQYF; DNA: TGTGCCAGCTCACCAGTAACGGGAGGAGATAGAGATACGCAGTATTTT
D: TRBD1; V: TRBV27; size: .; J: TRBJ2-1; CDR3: CASSFRARQGASSYNEQFF; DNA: TGTGCCAGCAGTTTTCGAGCCCGACAGGGGGCCAGCTCCTACAATGAGCAGTTCTTC
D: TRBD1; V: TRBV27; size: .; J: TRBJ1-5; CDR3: CASREWTGANQPQHF; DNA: TGTGCCAGCAGAGAGTGGACAGGGGCTAATCAGCCCCAGCATTTT
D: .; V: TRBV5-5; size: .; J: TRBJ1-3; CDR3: CASSLANPGSSGNTIYF; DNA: TGTGCCAGCAGCTTGGCAAATCCGGGGAGCTCTGGAAACACCATATATTTT
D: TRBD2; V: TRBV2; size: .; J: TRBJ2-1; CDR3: CASSEVAGGVGEQFF; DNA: TGTGCCAGCAGTGAAGTAGCGGGAGGGGTAGGAGAGCAGTTCTTC
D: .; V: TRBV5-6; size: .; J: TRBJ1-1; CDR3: CASSLTVNTEAFF; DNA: TGTGCCAGCAGCTTGACAGTGAACACTGAAGCTTTCTTT
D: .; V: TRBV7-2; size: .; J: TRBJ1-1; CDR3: CASSPQEGRTEAFF; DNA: TGTGCCAGCAGCCCCCAGGAGGGTCGAACTGAAGCTTTCTTT
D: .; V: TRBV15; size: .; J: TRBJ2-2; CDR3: CATSRGGVSNTGELFF; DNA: TGTGCCACCAGCAGAGGGGGGGTTTCGAACACCGGGGAGCTGTTTTTT
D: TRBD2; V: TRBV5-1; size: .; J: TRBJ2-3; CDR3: CASAPIAGGLNTQYF; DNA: TGCGCCAGCGCGCCCATAGCGGGGGGGCTTAATACGCAGTATTTT
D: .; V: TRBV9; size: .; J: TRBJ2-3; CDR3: CASSVQVNQDTQYF; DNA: TGTGCCAGCAGCGTACAGGTAAACCAGGATACGCAGTATTTT
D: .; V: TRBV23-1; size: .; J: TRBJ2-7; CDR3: CASSQSEQSYEQYF; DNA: TGCGCCAGCAGTCAATCGGAACAGTCCTACGAGCAGTACTTC
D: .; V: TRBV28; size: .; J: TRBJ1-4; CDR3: CASSFVTAYNEKLFF; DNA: TGTGCCAGCAGTTTCGTGACAGCCTATAATGAAAAACTGTTTTTT
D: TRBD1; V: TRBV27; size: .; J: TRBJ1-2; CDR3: CASTTGGANYGYTF; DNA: TGTGCCAGTACTACAGGGGGCGCGAACTATGGCTACACCTTC
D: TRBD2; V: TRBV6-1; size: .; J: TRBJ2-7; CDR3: CASSGGDYEQYF; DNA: TGTGCCAGCTCTGGGGGGGACTACGAGCAGTACTTC
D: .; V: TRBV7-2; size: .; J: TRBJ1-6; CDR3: CASSLRDRPRGNSPLHF; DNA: TGTGCCAGCAGCTTAAGAGACAGGCCGAGGGGGAATTCACCCCTCCACTTT
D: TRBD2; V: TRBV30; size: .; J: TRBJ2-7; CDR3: CAWNLGLAGGRSSSYEQYF; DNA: TGTGCCTGGAACCTGGGACTAGCGGGAGGACGGAGTAGCTCCTACGAGCAGTACTTC
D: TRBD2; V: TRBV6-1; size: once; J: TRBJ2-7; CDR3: CASTGLYSYEQYF; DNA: TGTGCCAGCACGGGACTATACTCCTACGAGCAGTACTTC
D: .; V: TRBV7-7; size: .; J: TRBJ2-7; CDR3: CASSRGTESSYEQYF; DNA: TGTGCCAGCAGCCGCGGGACGGAGAGCTCCTACGAGCAGTACTTC
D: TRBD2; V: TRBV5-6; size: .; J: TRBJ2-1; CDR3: CASSFSGTYNEQFF; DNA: TGTGCCAGCAGCTTTAGCGGGACTTACAATGAGCAGTTCTTC
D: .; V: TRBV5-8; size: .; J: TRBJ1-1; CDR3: CASSFGVTEAFF; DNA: TGTGCCAGCAGCTTCGGGGTCACTGAAGCTTTCTTT
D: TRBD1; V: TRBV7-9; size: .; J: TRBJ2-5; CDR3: CASSPDRGRETQYF; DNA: TGTGCCAGCAGCCCAGACAGGGGTCGGGAGACCCAGTACTTC
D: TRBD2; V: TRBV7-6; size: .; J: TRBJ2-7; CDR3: CASSVKAGVEQYF; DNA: TGTGCCAGCAGCGTAAAAGCGGGAGTGGAGCAGTACTTC
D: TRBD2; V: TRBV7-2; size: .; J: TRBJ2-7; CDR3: CASSLGLAGSYEQYF; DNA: TGTGCCAGCAGCTTAGGGCTAGCGGGCTCCTACGAGCAGTACTTC
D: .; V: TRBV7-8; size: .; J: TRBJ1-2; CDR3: CASSQHRDGYTF; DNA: TGTGCCAGCAGCCAACACCGGGATGGCTACACCTTC
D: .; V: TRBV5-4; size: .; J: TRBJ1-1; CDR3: CASSLLYRENTEAFF; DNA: TGTGCCAGCAGCTTACTATACAGGGAGAACACTGAAGCTTTCTTT
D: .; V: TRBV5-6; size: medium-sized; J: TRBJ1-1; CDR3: CASSLGPKLFF; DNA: TGTGCCAGCAGCTTGGGCCCGAAACTCTTCTTT
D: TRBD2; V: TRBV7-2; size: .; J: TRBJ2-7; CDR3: CASSFERGISYEQYF; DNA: TGTGCCAGCAGCTTTGAGCGGGGGATCTCCTACGAGCAGTACTTC
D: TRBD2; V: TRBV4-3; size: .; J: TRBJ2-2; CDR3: CASGEGLNTGELFF; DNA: TGCGCCAGCGGGGAGGGATTGAACACCGGGGAGCTGTTTTTT
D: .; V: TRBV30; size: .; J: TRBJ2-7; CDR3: CAWGDTYEQYF; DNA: TGTGCCTGGGGTGACACGTACGAGCAGTACTTC
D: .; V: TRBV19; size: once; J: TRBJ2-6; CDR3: CASSIGGSGANVLTF; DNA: TGTGCCAGTAGTATCGGGGGCTCTGGGGCCAACGTCCTGACTTTC
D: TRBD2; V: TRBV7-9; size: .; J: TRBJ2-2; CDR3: CASSQLAGGPGGELFF; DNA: TGTGCCAGCAGCCAATTAGCGGGAGGGCCCGGCGGGGAGCTGTTTTTT
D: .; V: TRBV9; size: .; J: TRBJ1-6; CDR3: CASSQDIGGRSLHF; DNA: TGTGCCAGCAGCCAGGACATCGGGGGGAGATCCCTCCACTTT
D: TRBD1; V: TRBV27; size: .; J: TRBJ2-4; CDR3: CASSFSGQGAYIQYF; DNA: TGTGCCAGCAGTTTCTCCGGACAGGGGGCTTACATTCAGTACTTC
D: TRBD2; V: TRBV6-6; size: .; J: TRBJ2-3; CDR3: CASSSSGSGTDTQYF; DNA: TGTGCCAGCAGTTCCAGCGGGAGTGGCACAGATACGCAGTATTTT
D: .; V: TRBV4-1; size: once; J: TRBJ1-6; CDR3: CASSRMDTSSSYNSPLHF; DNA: TGCGCCAGCAGTCGAATGGACACCTCAAGCAGCTATAATTCACCCCTCCACTTT
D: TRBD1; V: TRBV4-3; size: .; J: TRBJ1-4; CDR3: CASSLTGAFDEKLFF; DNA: TGCGCCAGCAGCCTAACAGGGGCGTTCGATGAAAAACTGTTTTTT
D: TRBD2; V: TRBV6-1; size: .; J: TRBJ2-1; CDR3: CASSEFWTSGSNEQFF; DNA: TGTGCCAGCAGTGAATTTTGGACTAGCGGGAGCAATGAGCAGTTCTTC
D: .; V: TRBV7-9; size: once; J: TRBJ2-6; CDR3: CASSSLGGGSGANVLTF; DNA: TGTGCCAGCAGCTCCCTTGGGGGCGGGTCTGGGGCCAACGTCCTGACTTTC
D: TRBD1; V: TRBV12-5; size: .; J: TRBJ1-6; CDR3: CASVGTEYNSPLHF; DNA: TGTGCTAGTGTCGGGACAGAGTATAATTCACCCCTCCACTTT
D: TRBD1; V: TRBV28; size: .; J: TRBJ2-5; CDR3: CASSLTGGIQTQYF; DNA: TGTGCCAGCAGTTTAACAGGGGGCATCCAGACCCAGTACTTC
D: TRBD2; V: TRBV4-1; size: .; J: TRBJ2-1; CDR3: CASSHLTFRTSGRPAGNEQFF; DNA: TGCGCCAGCAGCCATCTAACCTTCCGGACTAGCGGGAGGCCCGCGGGGAATGAGCAGTTCTTC
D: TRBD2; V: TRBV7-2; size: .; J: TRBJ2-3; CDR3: CASSLRLAGRTDTQYF; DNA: TGTGCCAGCAGCTTAAGACTAGCGGGACGCACAGATACGCAGTATTTT
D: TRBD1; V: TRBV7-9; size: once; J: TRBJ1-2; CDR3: CASSRMGQTSYGYTF; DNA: TGTGCCAGCAGCCGTATGGGACAGACAAGCTATGGCTACACCTTC
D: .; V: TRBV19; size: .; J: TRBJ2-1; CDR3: CASSRGDYDNEQFF; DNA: TGTGCCAGTAGTAGGGGAGACTATGACAATGAGCAGTTCTTC
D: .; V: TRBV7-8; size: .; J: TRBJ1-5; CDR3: CASSLATGISNQPQHF; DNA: TGTGCCAGCAGCTTAGCTACAGGGATAAGCAATCAGCCCCAGCATTTT
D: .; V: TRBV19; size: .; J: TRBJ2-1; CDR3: CASTSWGPGNNEQFF; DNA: TGTGCCAGTACCTCCTGGGGGCCAGGTAACAATGAGCAGTTCTTC
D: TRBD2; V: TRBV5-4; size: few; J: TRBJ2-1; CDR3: CASSFVLAGGRMHNEQFF; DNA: TGTGCCAGCAGCTTTGTTTTAGCGGGAGGGCGGATGCACAATGAGCAGTTCTTC
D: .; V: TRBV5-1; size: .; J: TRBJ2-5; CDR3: CASSFGANQETQYF; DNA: TGCGCCAGCAGCTTTGGGGCAAACCAAGAGACCCAGTACTTC
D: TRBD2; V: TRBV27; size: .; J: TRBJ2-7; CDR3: CASRYGTSKYEQYF; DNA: TGTGCCAGCAGATACGGGACTAGCAAGTACGAGCAGTACTTC
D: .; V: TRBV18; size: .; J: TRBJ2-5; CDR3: CASSSRLGPETQYF; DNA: TGTGCCAGCTCATCCCGACTAGGACCAGAGACCCAGTACTTC
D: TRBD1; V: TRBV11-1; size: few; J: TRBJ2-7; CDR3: CASSPGQGKVRSYEQYF; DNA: TGTGCCAGCAGCCCGGGACAGGGAAAAGTTAGGTCCTACGAGCAGTACTTC
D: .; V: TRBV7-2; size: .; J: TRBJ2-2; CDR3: CASSFLNTGELFF; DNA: TGTGCCAGCAGCTTTCTGAACACCGGGGAGCTGTTTTTT
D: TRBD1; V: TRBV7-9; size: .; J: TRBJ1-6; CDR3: CASSLVSRGNSPLHF; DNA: TGTGCCAGCAGCTTAGTTTCCAGGGGGAATTCACCCCTCCACTTT